This T cell receptor beta chain was sequenced in a study of shared clonotypes between healthy human individuals. Regarding the study as a whole: Roughly 5% of naive CD4 clonotypes were common to a few donors.

This clone was recorded only once. Its antigen is unknown. The CDR3 totals 13 residues. The V and J ends lost 7 bases and 6 bases respectively, with 12 bases between them. The germline V gene encodes CDR1 LNHDA and CDR2 SQIVND (reference sequence). Splitting of each subset's genomic DNA was done evenly across several immunoSEQ plates. The protocol was immunoSEQ multiplex PCR, while the TCRdb copy is restricted to in-frame clones and leaves out a portion. The sample contains roughly 2.4 million clones, approximately 95% of which appear only once. The specimen was naive CD4+ T cells sorted from blood. As for subset: CD45RA+ positively selected. The chain employs TRBV19 and TRBJ2-2; unclear D gene. The TCR comes from a man between 18 and 29 years old in good health. In nucleotides, the CDR3 is TGTGCCAGTAATGGAAATTGGGCCGGGGAGCTGTTTTTT. Translated: CASNGNWAGELFF.